Listed here are 18 T cell receptor beta chains from one sample, sequenced in a study of T cells after yellow fever vaccination. A single record per CDR3 protein comes from TCRdb applying MiXCR to the 5' RACE reads. Among around 340,000 distinct CDR3 sequences, under 15% were seen once, and the ten largest hold about 3%. Sequenced here: CD4+ T cells sorted from PBMCs, sampled 15 days after the yellow fever booster vaccination. The receptor source for this set is a man in his late teens or twenties who received the YFV17D yellow fever vaccine.

The chain combines TRBV20-1 with TRBJ1-1; 10 bases match TRBD1. The CDR3 has 14 residues. With V trimmed by 3 bases and J by 0 bases, 1 base remained unmatched. Per germline, CDR1 DFQATT and CDR2 SNEGSKA (reference sequence). The chain's CDR3 is CSARTGGLNTEAFF. The CDR3 DNA reads as TGCAGTGCTAGGACAGGGGGCCTGAACACTGAAGCTTTCTTT.

In this sample, this clonotype turned up a few times. The V call is TRBV7-2, the J call TRBJ2-5, with a possible D match to TRBD2 (5 bases). This CDR3 spans 16 amino acids. Germline V gene data show CDR1 as SGHTA and CDR2 as FQGNSA. Trimming stripped 1 base from V and 2 bases from J, with 14 bases between. The DNA for the CDR3 is TGTGCCAGCAGCTTAGGGGTCAGGCCGGGGCAAGAGACCCAGTACTTC. Translation: CASSLGVRPGQETQYF. The variable domain in full, with the rest retrieved from reference TRBV7-2 and TRBJ2-5, is GAGVSQSPSNKVTEKGKDVELRCDPISGHTALYWYRQSLGQGLEFLIYFQGNSAPDKSGLPSDRFSAERTGGSVSTLTIQRTQQEDSAVYLCASSLGVRPGQETQYFGPGTRLLVL.

This sequence joins TRBV30 and TRBJ1-1, with D possibly TRBD1 on 5 matching bases. The CDR3 has 11 residues. With 5 bases removed from V and 11 bases from J, the gap between germline ends came to 15 bases. Germline values: CDR1 GTSNPN, CDR2 SVGIG (reference sequence). The CDR3 DNA reads as TGTGCCTGGGCTGGCGGGGGAAGGGCTTTCTTT. This codes for CAWAGGGRAFF.

This clonotype was counted a few times. The chain carries TRBV5-4 and TRBJ2-7, with 14 bases aligning to TRBD2. In germline, CDR1 is SGHNT, CDR2 YYREEE (reference sequence). The CDR3 length is 17 residues. Trimming at V came to 4 bases and at J to 2 bases, leaving 8 bases not matched to a gene. This CDR3 is CASSRGTSGGLPYEQYF. DNA for the CDR3: TGTGCCAGCAGCCGGGGGACTAGCGGGGGACTACCCTACGAGCAGTACTTC.

The sample holds a few counts of this clonotype. V usage is TRBV7-2 and J usage is TRBJ2-2, with 7 bases aligning to TRBD1. This CDR3 region has 16 residues. J lost 4 bases, V lost 3 bases, and 8 bases had no gene match. CDR1 and CDR2 (germline): SGHTA, FQGNSA. The CDR3 DNA is TGTGCCAGCAGCTTTTTCTTAGGGGGCGCCACCGGGGAGCTGTTTTTT. Translating it yields CASSFFLGGATGELFF.

This clonotype turned up a few times. The V gene is TRBV12-3 or TRBV12-4, the J gene TRBJ2-5; a possible D gene is TRBD2 (7 bases). CDR3 size: 11 residues. With 8 bases removed from V and 5 bases from J, the gap between germline ends came to 9 bases. The CDR3 nucleotides are TGTGCCAGCGGGAGGGGGGAGACCCAGTACTTC. This sequence encodes CASGRGETQYF.

The chain couples TRBV6-5 to TRBJ2-7; no definite D call. Trimming removed 7 bases at V and 10 bases at J, with 14 bases between. The length of the CDR3 is 11 residues. Germline V lookup: CDR1 MNHEY, CDR2 SVGAGI. The CDR3 protein is CASIPRPGQYV. CDR3 sequence (DNA): TGTGCCAGCATCCCGCGGCCAGGTCAGTACGTC.

This clonotype was counted only a few times. V usage is TRBV7-9 and J usage is TRBJ2-1; 8 nucleotides match TRBD2. Per germline, CDR1 SEHNR and CDR2 FQNEAQ (reference sequence). The CDR3 loop spans 14 amino acids. Trimming at V came to 5 bases and at J to 3 bases, leaving 3 bases not matched to a gene. The CDR3 region has the DNA TGTGCCAGCAGCGCTACTAGCGGCTACAATGAGCAGTTCTTC. As protein: CASSATSGYNEQFF. The entire variable domain, with the rest obtained from reference TRBV7-9 and TRBJ2-1, is as follows: DTGVSQNPRHKITKRGQNVTFRCDPISEHNRLYWYRQTLGQGPEFLTYFQNEAQLEKSRLLSDRFSAERPKGSFSTLEIQRTEQGDSAMYLCASSATSGYNEQFFGPGTRLTVL.

This clonotype has a handful of counts. The chain couples TRBV9 to TRBJ1-4, with 9 bases that match TRBD1. The V gene's germline CDR1 is SGDLS and CDR2 YYNGEE. The CDR3 is 16 amino acids. J lost 5 bases, V lost 4 bases, and 9 bases had no gene match. CDR3 coding DNA: TGTGCCAGCAGCTCCAGGACCGGGACAGGGAATGAAAAACTGTTTTTT. Amino acid sequence: CASSSRTGTGNEKLFF.

This clonotype turned up a few times. This chain connects TRBV25-1 to TRBJ2-5; possibly TRBD1 for D (5 bases). The germline V gene has CDR1 MGHDK and CDR2 SYGVNS. CDR3 length equals 15 residues. Trimming took 11 bases from V and 5 from J, leaving 24 bases between them. CDR3: CASAKGQSSQETQYF. The CDR3, as DNA: TGTGCCTCCGCCAAGGGGCAGAGTTCCCAGGAGACCCAGTACTTC.

This chain links TRBV25-1 with TRBJ2-7, with D perhaps matching TRBD1 (6 bases). CDR3 length: 14 amino acids. Germline CDR1 reads MGHDK; CDR2 reads SYGVNS. The ends were cut back, 6 bases at V and 4 bases at J, with 16 bases in the middle. The CDR3 loop is CASREQPQGYEQYV. The CDR3, as DNA: TGTGCCAGCAGAGAACAGCCACAGGGTTACGAGCAGTACGTC.

The chain links TRBV7-9 to TRBJ1-1; TRBD1 is a possible D gene (6 bases). This CDR3 has 15 amino acids. Per germline, CDR1 SEHNR and CDR2 FQNEAQ (reference sequence). V lost 5 bases, J lost 3 bases, and 16 bases lay in between. The CDR3 nucleotides read TGTGCCAGCAGCCCACGACGACAGGAGTACACTGAAGCTTTCTTT. Its protein is CASSPRRQEYTEAFF.

The chain joins TRBV21-1 to TRBJ1-3; the tabulated D call, TRBD1, remains unverified against the DNA. TRBV21-1 is given as a pseudogene. The CDR3 is 19 amino acids. The CDR3 here is CASSKALSSPPFSGNTIYF. The CDR3 region has the DNA TGTGCCAGCAGCAAAGCGCTTTCCAGCCCCCCTTTCTCTGGAAACACCATATATTTT.

This clonotype has a handful of counts. The J gene is TRBJ2-3, the V gene TRBV3-1; D unclear. The CDR3 has 14 amino acids. V dropped 5 bases and J dropped 2 bases, with 11 bases sitting between them. Germline V lookup: CDR1 LGHDT, CDR2 YNNKEL (reference sequence). CDR3 amino acids: CASSSSAATDTQYF. CDR3 sequence (DNA): TGTGCCAGCAGCTCAAGCGCGGCCACAGATACGCAGTATTTT.

This clonotype was seen only a few times. The rearrangement links TRBV13 to TRBJ2-4; TRBD2 is a possible D gene (6 bases). The V and J ends lost 5 bases and 4 bases respectively, with 12 bases between them. Germline V gives CDR1 PRHDT, CDR2 FYEKMQ (reference sequence). The CDR3 length is 14 residues. This CDR3 reads CASSAGRLKNIQYF. For the CDR3, the DNA is TGTGCCAGCAGCGCGGGACGGTTGAAAAACATTCAGTACTTC.

This clonotype appeared many times. The V call is TRBV7-9, the J call TRBJ2-3; weak D call: TRBD2 (6 bases). CDR3 length: 14 amino acids. V gave up 6 bases and J gave up 0 bases, with 10 bases separating them. CDR1 and CDR2 (germline): SEHNR, FQNEAQ (reference sequence). CDR3: CASRLGTSTDTQYF. The CDR3 DNA follows: TGTGCCAGCAGGTTGGGGACTAGCACAGATACGCAGTATTTT. Full variable domain (rest looked up from reference TRBV7-9 and TRBJ2-3): DTGVSQNPRHKITKRGQNVTFRCDPISEHNRLYWYRQTLGQGPEFLTYFQNEAQLEKSRLLSDRFSAERPKGSFSTLEIQRTEQGDSAMYLCASRLGTSTDTQYFGPGTRLTVL.

The rearrangement links TRBV6-2 or TRBV6-3 to TRBJ2-7, with D possibly matching TRBD2 (5 bases). Germline loops: CDR1 MNHEY, CDR2 SVGEGT. V lost 9 bases to trimming and J lost 0 bases, with 18 bases between them. The CDR3 extends over 15 amino acids. CDR3 nucleotide sequence: TGTGCCAGTTCCCCCCTTGAGGGAAGCTCCTACGAGCAGTACGTC. Its translation: CASSPLEGSSYEQYV.

This clonotype was found a few times. J is TRBJ1-2 and V is TRBV7-9; TRBD1 is a possible D gene (5 bases). Trimming removed 2 bases at V and 4 bases at J, with 8 bases between. Germline values: CDR1 SEHNR, CDR2 FQNEAQ (reference sequence). The CDR3 covers 13 residues. CDR3 DNA sequence: TGTGCCAGCAGCTTAAGGGACGGCTATGGCTACACCTTC. The encoded protein is CASSLRDGYGYTF.